These T cell receptor beta chains were read from a single sample in a study of identifying expanded T cells in peripheral blood. The repertoire was sequenced with immunoSEQ multiplex PCR; TCRdb's copy has only in-frame clones and lacks some. Found here are about 80,000 clones, about 90% of them singletons; the top ten hold 7.3%. Material for sequencing was blood. The receptor set was obtained from a person between 18 and 69 years old in good health. Each CDR3 is given with its conserved first and last residue. The order of the fields is D gene, clone size, V gene, J gene, CDR3 protein, CDR3 DNA. D genes are given only for firm matches. Clone size appears in some rows only: once, few, many, or a class for an expanded clone.

-	once	TRBV19	TRBJ2-1	CASSTHGGWEQFF	TGTGCCAGTAGTACTCACGGGGGTTGGGAGCAGTTCTTC
TRBD2	-	TRBV11-3	TRBJ2-3	CASSLGGRDGNTQYF	TGTGCCAGCAGCTTAGGTGGGAGGGACGGGAATACGCAGTATTTT
-	-	TRBV18	TRBJ2-5	CASSPLSQGRETQYF	TGTGCCAGCTCACCTCTCTCCCAGGGTAGGGAGACCCAGTACTTC
-	-	TRBV5-1	TRBJ2-1	CASSLSNEQFF	TGCGCCAGCAGCTTGAGCAATGAGCAGTTCTTC
TRBD1	-	TRBV15	TRBJ2-2	CATSVRGLDGELFF	TGTGCCACCAGCGTCAGGGGGCTGGACGGGGAGCTGTTTTTT
-	-	TRBV6-1	TRBJ1-1	CASRTGNTEAFF	TGTGCCAGCAGGACAGGGAACACTGAAGCTTTCTTT
-	-	TRBV18	TRBJ1-5	CASSPGERQPQHF	TGTGCCAGCTCACCCGGGGAACGGCAGCCCCAGCATTTT
-	-	TRBV29-1	TRBJ2-7	CSVFHNYEQYF	TGCAGCGTTTTTCACAACTACGAGCAGTACTTC
-	-	TRBV6-5	TRBJ1-1	CASSRDGEAFF	TGTGCCAGCAGTCGGGACGGAGAAGCTTTCTTT
TRBD2	-	TRBV19	TRBJ2-7	CASNWGTSDYEQYF	TGTGCCAGTAACTGGGGGACTAGCGACTACGAGCAGTACTTC
-	-	TRBV6-5	TRBJ1-3	CASSRAAAQNTIYF	TGTGCCAGCAGTCGGGCCGCCGCTCAAAACACCATATATTTT
-	-	TRBV7-2	TRBJ2-1	CASSSERQANEQFF	TGTGCCAGCAGCTCAGAGAGACAGGCCAATGAGCAGTTCTTC
-	-	TRBV6-5	TRBJ1-1	CASSYSRGAEAFF	TGTGCCAGCAGTTACTCCAGGGGAGCTGAAGCTTTCTTT
-	-	TRBV9	TRBJ2-2	CASSVDLQETGELFF	TGTGCCAGCAGCGTAGACCTCCAGGAAACCGGGGAGCTGTTTTTT
TRBD1	-	TRBV10-3	TRBJ1-2	CAITEDRGEGYTF	TGTGCCATCACCGAGGACAGGGGGGAAGGCTACACCTTC
-	-	TRBV2	TRBJ1-6	CASRGRLNSPLHF	TGTGCCAGCAGGGGTCGATTAAATTCACCCCTCCACTTT
TRBD2	-	TRBV5-1	TRBJ2-7	CASSLTTSGSGGYEQYF	TGCGCCAGCAGCCTAACAACTAGCGGGAGTGGTGGCTACGAGCAGTACTTC
TRBD2	-	TRBV11-2	TRBJ2-3	CASSWTGRGSTDTQYF	TGTGCCAGCAGCTGGACGGGGAGGGGTAGCACAGATACGCAGTATTTT
TRBD1	-	TRBV6-5	TRBJ2-5	CASSWTGLQETQYF	TGTGCCAGCAGTTGGACAGGACTTCAAGAGACCCAGTACTTC